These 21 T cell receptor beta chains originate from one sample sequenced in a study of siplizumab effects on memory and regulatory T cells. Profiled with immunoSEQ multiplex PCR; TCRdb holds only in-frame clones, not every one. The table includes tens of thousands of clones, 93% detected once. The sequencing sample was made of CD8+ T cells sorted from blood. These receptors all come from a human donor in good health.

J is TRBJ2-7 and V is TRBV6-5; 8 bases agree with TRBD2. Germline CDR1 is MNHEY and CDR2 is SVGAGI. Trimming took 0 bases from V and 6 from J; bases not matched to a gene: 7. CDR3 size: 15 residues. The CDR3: CASSYSPGGPLEQYF. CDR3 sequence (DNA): TGTGCCAGCAGTTACTCTCCGGGAGGGCCTCTCGAGCAGTACTTC.

CDR3 coding DNA: TGTGCCAGCAGCTTAGAAGAGGGAAATACGCAGTATTTT. This codes for CASSLEEGNTQYF. The gene calls are TRBV7-9 and TRBJ2-3, with D possibly matching TRBD2 (5 bases). This CDR3 region has 13 residues. Germline assignment: CDR1 SEHNR and CDR2 FQNEAQ (reference sequence). V was shortened by 1 base and J by 7 bases, with 9 bases between the two germline ends.

The CDR3 bases are TGTGCCAGCAGCCCTAGTTTGACAGGGGCTACCTACGAGCAGTACTTC. This gives the protein CASSPSLTGATYEQYF. The chain has TRBV7-8 and TRBJ2-7; 8 bases match TRBD1. The J segment lost 2 bases and the V segment lost 5 bases, leaving 11 bases of the junction unmatched. CDR3 length: 16 amino acids. Germline CDR1 and CDR2: SGHVS and FQNEAQ.

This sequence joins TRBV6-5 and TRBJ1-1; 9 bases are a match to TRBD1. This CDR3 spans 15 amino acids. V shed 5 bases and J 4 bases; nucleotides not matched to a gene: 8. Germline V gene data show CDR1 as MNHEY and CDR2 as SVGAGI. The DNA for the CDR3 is TGTGCCAGCAGTCCGGGACAGGGACTGGGCACTGAAGCTTTCTTT. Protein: CASSPGQGLGTEAFF.

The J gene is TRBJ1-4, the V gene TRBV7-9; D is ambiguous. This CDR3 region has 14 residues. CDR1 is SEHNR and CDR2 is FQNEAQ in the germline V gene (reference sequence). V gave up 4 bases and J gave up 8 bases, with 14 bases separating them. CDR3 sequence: CASSSMQMGEKLFF. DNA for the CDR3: TGTGCCAGCAGCTCAATGCAGATGGGGGAAAAACTGTTTTTT. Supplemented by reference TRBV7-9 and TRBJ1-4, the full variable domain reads DTGVSQNPRHKITKRGQNVTFRCDPISEHNRLYWYRQTLGQGPEFLTYFQNEAQLEKSRLLSDRFSAERPKGSFSTLEIQRTEQGDSAMYLCASSSMQMGEKLFFGSGTQLSVL.

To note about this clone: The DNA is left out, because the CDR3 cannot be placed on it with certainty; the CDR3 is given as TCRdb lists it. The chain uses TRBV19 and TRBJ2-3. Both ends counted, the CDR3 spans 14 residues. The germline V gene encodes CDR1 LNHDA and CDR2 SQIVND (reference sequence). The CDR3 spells CASSFGPGTDTQYF.

CDR3 residues: CASSLSPATQNYGYTF. The CDR3 bases are TGTGCCAGCAGCTTGTCGCCAGCAACCCAAAACTATGGCTACACCTTC. The V gene is TRBV5-6, the J gene TRBJ1-2; D not certain. The germline V gene has CDR1 SGHDT and CDR2 YYEEEE. CDR3 length: 16 residues. Trimming stripped 1 base from V and 2 bases from J, with 15 bases between.

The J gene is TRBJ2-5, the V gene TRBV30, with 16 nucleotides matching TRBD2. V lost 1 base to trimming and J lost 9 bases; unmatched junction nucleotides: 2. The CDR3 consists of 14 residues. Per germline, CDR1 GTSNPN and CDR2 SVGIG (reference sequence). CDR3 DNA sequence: TGTGCCTGGAGTGCGGGACTAGCGGGGGGGGCCCAGTACTTC. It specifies CAWSAGLAGGAQYF.

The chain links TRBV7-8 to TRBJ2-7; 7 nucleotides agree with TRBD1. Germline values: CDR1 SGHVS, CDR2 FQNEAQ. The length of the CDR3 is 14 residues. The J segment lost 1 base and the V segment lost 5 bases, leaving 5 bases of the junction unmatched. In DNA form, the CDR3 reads TGTGCCAGCAGCCGATACAGGGGATCCTACGAGCAGTACTTC. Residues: CASSRYRGSYEQYF.

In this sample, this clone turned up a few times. CDR3 in amino acids: CASSLIRDNYYEQYF. CDR3 coding DNA: TGCGCCAGCAGTCTCATCCGGGACAATTACTACGAGCAGTACTTC. The rearrangement links TRBV4-1 to TRBJ2-7, with a weak D call TRBD1 (6 bases). The CDR3 runs to 15 residues. The V end was cut by 6 bases, the J end by 3 bases, with 18 bases between. CDR1 and CDR2 from the germline V gene are MGHRA and YSYEKL.

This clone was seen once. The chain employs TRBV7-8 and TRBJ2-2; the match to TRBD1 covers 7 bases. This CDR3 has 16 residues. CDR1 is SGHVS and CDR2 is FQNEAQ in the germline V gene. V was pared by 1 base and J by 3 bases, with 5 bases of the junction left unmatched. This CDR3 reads CASSLGGQIYTGELFF. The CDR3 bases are TGTGCCAGCAGCTTAGGGGGACAGATCTACACCGGGGAGCTGTTTTTT.

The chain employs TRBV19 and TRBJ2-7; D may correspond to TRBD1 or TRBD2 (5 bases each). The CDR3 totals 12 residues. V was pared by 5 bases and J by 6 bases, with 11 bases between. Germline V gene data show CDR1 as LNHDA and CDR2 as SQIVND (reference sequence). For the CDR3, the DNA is TGTGCCAGTAGTGGGGACGCCTTCGAGCAGTACTTC. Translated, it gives CASSGDAFEQYF.

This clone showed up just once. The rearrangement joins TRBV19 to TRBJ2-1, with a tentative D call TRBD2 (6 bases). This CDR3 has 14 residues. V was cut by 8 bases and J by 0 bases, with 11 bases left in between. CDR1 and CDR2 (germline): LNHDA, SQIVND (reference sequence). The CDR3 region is CASQDYSSYNEQFF. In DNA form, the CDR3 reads TGTGCCAGTCAGGACTACAGCTCCTACAATGAGCAGTTCTTC.

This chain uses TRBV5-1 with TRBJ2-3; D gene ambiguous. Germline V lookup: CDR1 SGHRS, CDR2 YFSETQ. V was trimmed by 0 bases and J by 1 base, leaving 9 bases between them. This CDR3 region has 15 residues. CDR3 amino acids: CASSLEDSGTDTQYF. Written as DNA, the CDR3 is TGCGCCAGCAGCTTGGAAGATAGTGGCACAGATACGCAGTATTTT.

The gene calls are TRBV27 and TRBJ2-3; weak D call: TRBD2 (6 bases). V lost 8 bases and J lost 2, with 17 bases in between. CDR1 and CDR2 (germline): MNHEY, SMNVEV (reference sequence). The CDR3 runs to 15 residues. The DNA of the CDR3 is TGTGCCAGCGCTGGGCCTAGCGCTTACACAGATACGCAGTATTTT. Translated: CASAGPSAYTDTQYF.

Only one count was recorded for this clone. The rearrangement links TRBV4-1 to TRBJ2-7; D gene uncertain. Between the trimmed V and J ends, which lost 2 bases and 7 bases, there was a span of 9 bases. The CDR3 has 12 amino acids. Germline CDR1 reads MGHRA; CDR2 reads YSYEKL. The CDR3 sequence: CASSQIVGEQYF. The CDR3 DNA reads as TGCGCCAGCAGCCAAATTGTCGGAGAGCAGTACTTC.

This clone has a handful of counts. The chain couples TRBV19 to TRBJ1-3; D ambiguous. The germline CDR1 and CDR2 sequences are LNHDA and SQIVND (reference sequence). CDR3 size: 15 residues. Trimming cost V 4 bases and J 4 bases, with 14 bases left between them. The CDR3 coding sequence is TGTGCCAGTAGTAGCCGAGAACAGTTGGGAAACACCATATATTTT. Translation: CASSSREQLGNTIYF.

The CDR3 region is CASSSRDRWPYEQYF. The CDR3, as DNA: TGTGCCAGCAGCTCTCGGGACAGGTGGCCCTACGAGCAGTACTTC. The V gene is TRBV7-6, the J gene TRBJ2-7; 8 bases line up with TRBD1. V lost 4 bases and J lost 2; bases outside the gene matches: 7. CDR3 length: 15 amino acids. CDR1 and CDR2 (germline): SGHVS, FNYEAQ.

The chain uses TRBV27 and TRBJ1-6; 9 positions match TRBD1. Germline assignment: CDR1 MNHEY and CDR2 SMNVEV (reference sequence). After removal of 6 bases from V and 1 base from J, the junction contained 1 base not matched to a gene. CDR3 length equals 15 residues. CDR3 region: CASRDRGSYNSPLHF. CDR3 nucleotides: TGTGCCAGCAGGGACAGGGGATCCTATAATTCACCCCTCCACTTT.

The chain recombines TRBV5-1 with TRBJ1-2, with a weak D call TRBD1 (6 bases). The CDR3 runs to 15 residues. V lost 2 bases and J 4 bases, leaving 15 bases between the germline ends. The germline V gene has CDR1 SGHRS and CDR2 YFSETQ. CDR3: CASSFGSTGFYGYTF. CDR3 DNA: TGCGCCAGCAGCTTCGGGAGTACAGGGTTCTATGGCTACACCTTC.

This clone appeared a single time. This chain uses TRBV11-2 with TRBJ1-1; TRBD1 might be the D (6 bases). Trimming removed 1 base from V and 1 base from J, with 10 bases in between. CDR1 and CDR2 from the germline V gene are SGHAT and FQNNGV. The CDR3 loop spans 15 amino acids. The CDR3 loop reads CASSLGSRGNTEAFF. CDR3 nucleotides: TGTGCCAGCAGCTTAGGAAGCAGGGGGAACACTGAAGCTTTCTTT. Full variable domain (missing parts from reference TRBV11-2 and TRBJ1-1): EAGVAQSPRYKIIEKRQSVAFWCNPISGHATLYWYQQILGQGPKLLIQFQNNGVVDDSQLPKDRFSAERLKGVDSTLKIQPAKLEDSAVYLCASSLGSRGNTEAFFGQGTRLTVV.